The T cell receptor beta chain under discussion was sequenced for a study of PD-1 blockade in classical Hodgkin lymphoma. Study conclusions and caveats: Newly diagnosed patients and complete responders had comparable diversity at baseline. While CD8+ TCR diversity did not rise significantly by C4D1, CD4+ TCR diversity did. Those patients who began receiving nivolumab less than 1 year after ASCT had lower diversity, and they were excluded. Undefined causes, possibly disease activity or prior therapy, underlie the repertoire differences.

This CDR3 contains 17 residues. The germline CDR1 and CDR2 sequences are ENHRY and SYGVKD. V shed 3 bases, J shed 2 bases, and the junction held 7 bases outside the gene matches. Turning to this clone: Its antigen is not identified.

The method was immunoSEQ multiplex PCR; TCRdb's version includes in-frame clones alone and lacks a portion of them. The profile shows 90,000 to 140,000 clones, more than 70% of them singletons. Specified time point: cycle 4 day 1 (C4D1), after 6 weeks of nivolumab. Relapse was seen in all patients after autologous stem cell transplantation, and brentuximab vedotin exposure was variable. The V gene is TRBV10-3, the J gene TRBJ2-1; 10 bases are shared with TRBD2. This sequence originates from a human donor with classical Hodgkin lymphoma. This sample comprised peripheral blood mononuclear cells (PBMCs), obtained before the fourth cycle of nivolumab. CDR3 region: CAISDWTSGETYNEQFF. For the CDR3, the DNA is TGTGCCATCAGTGACTGGACTAGCGGAGAGACCTACAATGAGCAGTTCTTC.